The present entry profiles one TCR beta chain with its context. This entry is derived from a study of blood T cell repertoires in COVID-19. For the study at large: The United States, Italy and Spain provided the acute and convalescent COVID-19 samples.

Authors' methods: Nucleated cell counts were estimated from reference gene primer amplification. Here immunoSEQ multiplex PCR was the method, and the copy in TCRdb shows in-frame clones only, minus some. The DNA was the basis for D and trimming; V, J and clone size are from that table. Of 110,000 to 150,000 clones listed, about 88% are singletons. The TCR originated in a human donor in a cohort sampled during active COVID-19. Specimen: peripheral blood.

As DNA, the CDR3 is TGTGCCAGCAGCCGGGGACTAGCGGGAGTGAATGAGCAGTTCTTC. Translated, it gives CASSRGLAGVNEQFF. The J gene is TRBJ2-1, the V gene TRBV27, with 14 nucleotides matching TRBD2. The J segment lost 7 bases and the V segment lost 6 bases, leaving 5 bases of the junction unmatched. Germline values: CDR1 MNHEY, CDR2 SMNVEV (reference sequence). This CDR3 region has 15 residues.